This TCR beta chain was identified in a study of regulatory T cells in long-lasting Graves disease. Overall study: Graves' patients, newly diagnosed, had taken antithyroid drugs under 3 months.

This CDR3 contains 13 residues. Germline CDR1 and CDR2: MNHNS and SASEGT. The ends lost 11 bases at V and 7 bases at J; junction bases unmatched: 6. This clonotype showed up just a few times. Time point described: newly diagnosed GD, antithyroid drugs for less than 3 months. There was RNA extracted from PBMCs, and the TCR library was made from it. The authors built TCR beta libraries using iRepertoire HTBI primers and Arm-PCR of CDR3 regions. TCRdb redid the calling of the multiplex PCR reads with MiXCR, one entry per CDR3 protein. In the table there are 600,000 to 650,000 distinct CDR3 sequences, approximately 15% of which are singletons. These data also featured in a second study, about T cells in Graves' hyperthyroidism and ophthalmopathy. From that second work: Graves' hyperthyroidism without ophthalmopathy progression within 18 months was termed stable. A set of HTBI primers served as the primers for a first-round RT-PCR of the TCR CDR3.

The chain combines TRBV6-1 with TRBJ1-6; 9 nucleotides match TRBD1. The TCR originated in a woman under 40 with Graves disease. Sequencing used peripheral blood mononuclear cells (PBMCs), obtained at new diagnosis, from a patient treated with antithyroid drugs. CDR3: CAGTGSLNSPLHF. The CDR3 DNA follows: TGTGCCGGGACAGGGTCCCTAAATTCACCCCTCCACTTT.